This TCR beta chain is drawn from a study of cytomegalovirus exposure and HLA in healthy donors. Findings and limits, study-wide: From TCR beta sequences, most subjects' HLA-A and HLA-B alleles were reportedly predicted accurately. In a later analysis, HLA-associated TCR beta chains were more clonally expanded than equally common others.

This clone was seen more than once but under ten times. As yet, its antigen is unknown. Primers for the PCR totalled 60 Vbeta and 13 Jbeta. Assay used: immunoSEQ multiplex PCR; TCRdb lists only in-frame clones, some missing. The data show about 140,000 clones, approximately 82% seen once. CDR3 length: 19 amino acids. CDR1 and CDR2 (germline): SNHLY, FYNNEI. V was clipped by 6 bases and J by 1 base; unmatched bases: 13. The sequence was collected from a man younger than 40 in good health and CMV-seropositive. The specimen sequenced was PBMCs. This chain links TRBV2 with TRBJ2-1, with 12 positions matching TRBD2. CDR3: CASSRTSGASGGSYNEQFF. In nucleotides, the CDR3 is TGTGCCAGCAGCAGGACTAGCGGGGCCTCAGGGGGGTCCTACAATGAGCAGTTCTTC.